The rows below give T cell receptor beta chains drawn from one sample of a study of T cell changes during pregnancy in multiple sclerosis. The data were produced by immunoSEQ multiplex PCR, yet TCRdb's version contains in-frame clones alone and is incomplete. The sample has roughly 72,000 clones; roughly 92% are singletons. The input for sequencing was CD4+ T cells from peripheral blood mononuclear cells, taken before pregnancy. The receptors originated from a female donor with multiple sclerosis, enrolled in a pregnancy study. Both conserved end residues are part of each CDR3. Fields, in order: D gene, J gene, clone size, V gene, CDR3 DNA, CDR3 protein. The D gene is left open where the match is weak. Expanded clones are given a class, and other clones once, few, many or no size at all.

.,TRBJ2-7,.,TRBV29-1,TGCAGCGCAAACCGAGGTTACGAGCAGTACTTC,CSANRGYEQYF
TRBD1,TRBJ1-1,.,TRBV18,TGTGCCAGCTCACCAATGACAGGGAAAGCTGAAGCTTTCTTT,CASSPMTGKAEAFF
TRBD2,TRBJ2-7,.,TRBV25-1,TGTGCCAGCAGTGTCGCCCGGACTAGCGGGAGACACGAGCAGTACTTC,CASSVARTSGRHEQYF
TRBD2,TRBJ2-1,.,TRBV7-3,TGTGCCAGCAGCCCTAGCGGGGGCCCGACTAACAATGAGCAGTTCTTC,CASSPSGGPTNNEQFF
TRBD2,TRBJ2-3,.,TRBV19,TGTGCCAGTAGTTTCGGCGGGAGTGGGGCAGATACGCAGTATTTT,CASSFGGSGADTQYF
TRBD1,TRBJ2-2,few,TRBV14,TGTGCCAGCAGCCGCGGACAGGGATGGACCGGGGAGCTGTTTTTT,CASSRGQGWTGELFF
.,TRBJ1-5,.,TRBV2,TGTGCCAGCAGTGAAGGTGGCCCCGGGCAGCCCCAGCATTTT,CASSEGGPGQPQHF
.,TRBJ2-3,.,TRBV10-3,TGTGCCATCAGTGACCCGAAGCGGGATACGCAGTATTTT,CAISDPKRDTQYF
TRBD1,TRBJ1-1,.,TRBV19,TGTGCCAGTAGACCCGGACAGGGGACTGAAGCTTTCTTT,CASRPGQGTEAFF
.,TRBJ2-1,.,TRBV15,TGTGCCACCAGCAGAGATCAGGGGAATGAGCAGTTCTTC,CATSRDQGNEQFF
TRBD1,TRBJ1-1,.,TRBV10-1,TGCGCCAGCAGCTCCCGACAGGGAGGGAACACTGAAGCTTTCTTT,CASSSRQGGNTEAFF
TRBD2,TRBJ2-5,.,TRBV28,TGTGCCAGCAGTTTATCAACGGGAGGGTTGGAGACCCAGTACTTC,CASSLSTGGLETQYF
.,TRBJ2-7,.,TRBV5-1,TGCGCCAGCAGCCCTGATCTAGCCACCTACGAGCAGTACTTC,CASSPDLATYEQYF
.,TRBJ1-2,few,TRBV5-5,TGTGCCAGCAGCTTCGAATACAGGAGTGAAGGCTACACCTTC,CASSFEYRSEGYTF
TRBD1,TRBJ1-6,.,TRBV19,TGTGCCAGTAGTCACGACAGGGGTTGGTATAATTCACCCCTCCACTTT,CASSHDRGWYNSPLHF
.,TRBJ1-2,once,TRBV4-1,TGCGCCAGCAGCCAAGTAGACCTCCTCGAGGGAGGCTACACCTTC,CASSQVDLLEGGYTF
.,TRBJ2-1,.,TRBV7-9,TGTGCCAGCCGGGAGTACAATGAGCAGTTCTTC,CASREYNEQFF
.,TRBJ2-7,.,TRBV6-1,TGTGCCAGCAACTTCGAGAGGGGGTCGGTCTACGAGCAGTACTTC,CASNFERGSVYEQYF
.,TRBJ1-5,.,TRBV7-3,TGTGCCAGCAGCTTTAGCAGGCGGACTCATCATAGCAATCAGCCCCAGCATTTT,CASSFSRRTHHSNQPQHF
.,TRBJ2-7,.,TRBV28,TGTGCCAGCAGTCCACCACTTCCAGCTAGCTACGAGCAGTACTTC,CASSPPLPASYEQYF
.,TRBJ1-3,.,TRBV28,TGTGCCAGCAGTGAAGGGGGGGCCTCTGGAAACACCATATATTTT,CASSEGGASGNTIYF
TRBD1,TRBJ1-2,.,TRBV18,TGTGCCAGCTCACGGACAGGGGTGAACTATGGCTACACCTTC,CASSRTGVNYGYTF
.,TRBJ1-3,.,TRBV1,TGCACCAGCAGCCAAGATCTGGGGGGGGATAGAGGAAACACCATATATTTT,CTSSQDLGGDRGNTIYF
.,TRBJ2-7,.,TRBV6-1,TGTGCCAGCAGTGAAACCAGGCTCCGCAGAGCTACCTACGAGCAGTACTTC,CASSETRLRRATYEQYF
.,TRBJ2-3,.,TRBV18,TGTGCCAGCTCACCAGGCAGGGAAATAGATACGCAGTATTTT,CASSPGREIDTQYF
TRBD1,TRBJ1-4,.,TRBV19,TGTGCCAGTCTCCGGACAGGGGAGCCGTATGAAAAACTGTTTTTT,CASLRTGEPYEKLFF
.,TRBJ2-5,.,TRBV2,TGTGCCAGCAGTCGGGAAGCCCGGGTAGAGACCCAGTACTTC,CASSREARVETQYF
.,TRBJ1-2,.,TRBV5-1,TGCGCCAGCAGCTTGGACAGTTCCTATGGCTACACCTTC,CASSLDSSYGYTF
.,TRBJ1-5,.,TRBV7-6,TGTGCCAGCAGCACAGGGTTCAATCAGCCCCAGCATTTT,CASSTGFNQPQHF
TRBD2,TRBJ2-5,.,TRBV15,TGTGCCACCAGCCGATTAACTAGCGGGGGACCCCAAGAGACCCAGTACTTC,CATSRLTSGGPQETQYF
TRBD1,TRBJ1-2,.,TRBV5-4,TGTGCCAGCAGCTTGACAGGGGGCCGCTACACCTTC,CASSLTGGRYTF
.,TRBJ1-2,.,TRBV28,TGTGCCAGCAGTTCCGGTCCTACCCCACGCTATGGCTACACCTTC,CASSSGPTPRYGYTF
TRBD2,TRBJ2-1,.,TRBV5-4,TGTGCCAGCAGCAGCGGGGGCTACAATGAGCAGTTCTTC,CASSSGGYNEQFF
.,TRBJ2-7,.,TRBV5-4,TGTGCCAGCAGCTTGGCCCTGGCGGGAAACTCCTACGAGCAGTACTTC,CASSLALAGNSYEQYF
.,TRBJ2-3,.,TRBV5-4,TGTGCCAGCAGCTTGGGCGCCACAGATACGCAGTATTTT,CASSLGATDTQYF
.,TRBJ2-7,.,TRBV7-9,TGTGCCAGCAGCTTAGTTCCCCTCCCCGAGCAGTACTTC,CASSLVPLPEQYF
TRBD1,TRBJ1-1,.,TRBV19,TGTGCCAGTAGTACGAGCAGGGGGCGGCGTACTGAAGCTTTCTTT,CASSTSRGRRTEAFF
.,TRBJ1-2,.,TRBV18,TGTGCCAGCTCACCAAAGCTAGCCGGGAGTCACTATGGCTACACCTTC,CASSPKLAGSHYGYTF
.,TRBJ2-3,.,TRBV30,TGTGCCTGGAGTCCTGGGCCGGATACGCAGTATTTT,CAWSPGPDTQYF
TRBD1,TRBJ2-3,.,TRBV5-1,TGCGCCAGCAGCTCATTGACAGGGGGTAACACAGATACGCAGTATTTT,CASSSLTGGNTDTQYF
TRBD1,TRBJ1-4,.,TRBV7-9,TGTGCCAGCAGCGCCGGACAGGGCGCAAATGAAAAACTGTTTTTT,CASSAGQGANEKLFF
TRBD2,TRBJ2-5,.,TRBV9,TGTGCCAGCAGCGTATCTAGCGGGAGGTTCCAAGAGACCCAGTACTTC,CASSVSSGRFQETQYF